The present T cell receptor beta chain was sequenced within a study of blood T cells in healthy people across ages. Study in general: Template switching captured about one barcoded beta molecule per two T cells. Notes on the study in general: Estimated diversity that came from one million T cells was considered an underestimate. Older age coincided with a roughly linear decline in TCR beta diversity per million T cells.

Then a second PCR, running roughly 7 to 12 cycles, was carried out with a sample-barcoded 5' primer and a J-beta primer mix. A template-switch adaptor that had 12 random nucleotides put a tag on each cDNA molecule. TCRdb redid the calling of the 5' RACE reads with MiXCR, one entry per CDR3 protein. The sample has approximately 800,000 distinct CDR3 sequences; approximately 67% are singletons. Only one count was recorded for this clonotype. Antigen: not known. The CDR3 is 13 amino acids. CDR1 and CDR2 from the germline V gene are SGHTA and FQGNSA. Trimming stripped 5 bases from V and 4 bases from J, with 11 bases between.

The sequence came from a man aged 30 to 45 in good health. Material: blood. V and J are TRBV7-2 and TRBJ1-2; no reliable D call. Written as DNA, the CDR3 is TGTGCCAGCAGCCGAGACTTGGGCTATGGCTACACCTTC. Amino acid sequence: CASSRDLGYGYTF.